One TCR beta chain is described in this entry. This entry belongs to a study of early stage breast cancer tumors. Here immunoSEQ multiplex PCR was the method, and the copy in TCRdb shows in-frame clones only, minus some. The table lists 50,000 to 75,000 clones, over 60% of them singletons, with nearly 3.5% in the top ten. This CDR3 comprises 15 residues. Trimming stripped 6 bases from V and 0 bases from J, with 17 bases between. Germline CDR1 is GTSNPN and CDR2 is SVGIG (reference sequence). V is TRBV30 and J is TRBJ1-1; D gene ambiguous. The sequencing sample was made of blood. The TCR comes from a person aged 25 to 40 with breast cancer. CDR3 sequence (DNA): TGTGCCTGCCCCCGAAGGGAGGGAATGAACACTGAAGCTTTCTTT. Protein product: CACPRREGMNTEAFF.